Following are 14 T cell receptor beta chains from one sample sequenced in a study of blood T cell repertoires in COVID-19. Only in-frame clones appear in the TCRdb table, and some are missing; sequencing was by immunoSEQ multiplex PCR. Of about 300,000 clones listed, about 90% were seen once; the top ten hold around 5.9%. Input material: PBMCs or T cells enriched from blood (not recorded which). These receptors were obtained from a woman aged 25-40 years who had recovered from COVID-19.

The rearrangement uses TRBV9 and TRBJ1-1; 11 bases agree with TRBD1. The CDR3 extends over 15 amino acids. CDR1 is SGDLS and CDR2 is YYNGEE in the germline V gene. V shed 2 bases, J shed 1 base, and the junction held 1 base outside the gene matches. For the CDR3, the DNA is TGTGCCAGCAGCGTCGGGACAGGGGGGAACACTGAAGCTTTCTTT. It translates to CASSVGTGGNTEAFF.

The table lists this clone with a count of one. This rearrangement joins TRBV29-1 to TRBJ1-4; 7 bases are shared with TRBD1. The germline CDR1 and CDR2 sequences are SQVTM and ANQGSEA. V lost 7 bases to trimming and J lost 8 bases; unmatched junction nucleotides: 4. The length of the CDR3 is 11 residues. The CDR3 coding sequence is TGCAGCGCTCAGACAGGGGAAAAACTGTTTTTT. It yields the protein CSAQTGEKLFF. Full variable domain (outside the CDR3, taken from reference TRBV29-1 and TRBJ1-4): SAVISQKPSRDICQRGTSLTIQCQVDSQVTMMFWYRQQPGQSLTLIATANQGSEATYESGFVIDKFPISRPNLTFSTLTVSNMSPEDSSIYLCSAQTGEKLFFGSGTQLSVL.

CDR3 region: CASSAVRDYRPMNTEAFF. DNA for the CDR3: TGTGCCAGTAGTGCCGTAAGGGACTACAGACCGATGAACACTGAAGCTTTCTTT. The chain is built from TRBV19 and TRBJ1-1, with TRBD1 as a possible D gene (5 bases). Germline V gene data show CDR1 as LNHDA and CDR2 as SQIVND (reference sequence). The CDR3 is 18 amino acids. Between the trimmed V and J ends, which lost 5 bases and 0 bases, there was a span of 22 bases.

The V and J genes are TRBV5-1 and TRBJ1-4, with D possibly TRBD1 on 5 matching bases. With 1 base removed from V and 6 bases from J, the gap between germline ends came to 10 bases. CDR1 is SGHRS, CDR2 YFSETQ, per germline. This CDR3 comprises 14 residues. In nucleotides, the CDR3 is TGCGCCAGCAGCTTGACTGGGGGGGATGAAAAACTGTTTTTT. Its translation: CASSLTGGDEKLFF.

CDR3 DNA: TGTGCCAGCAGCCCTAGGACAGGGGGCGGCTATGGCTACACCTTC. This codes for CASSPRTGGGYGYTF. The V call is TRBV7-2, the J call TRBJ1-2; 11 bases are shared with TRBD1. V shed 5 bases and J 4 bases; nucleotides not matched to a gene: 6. There are 15 residues in the CDR3. CDR1 is SGHTA and CDR2 is FQGNSA in the germline V gene.

The CDR3 DNA reads TGTGCCAGCAGCCGCGGGACAGGGTTCGTGAACACTGAAGCTTTCTTT. Encoded protein: CASSRGTGFVNTEAFF. The rearrangement joins TRBV14 to TRBJ1-1; 9 nucleotides line up with TRBD1. Trimming removed 4 bases from V and 0 bases from J; junction bases left unmatched: 6. CDR3 length: 16 residues. Germline V gives CDR1 SGHDN, CDR2 FVKESK.

The genes are TRBV7-9 and TRBJ2-1, with 15 bases fitting TRBD2. After removal of 4 bases from V and 4 bases from J, the junction contained 5 bases not matched to a gene. This CDR3 comprises 17 residues. Per the germline V gene, CDR1 is SEHNR and CDR2 is FQNEAQ (reference sequence). For the CDR3, the DNA is TGTGCCAGCAGCTCAGGACTAGCGGGGGGGTTGTACAATGAGCAGTTCTTC. Its protein product is CASSSGLAGGLYNEQFF. The full variable domain, with the rest looked up from reference TRBV7-9 and TRBJ2-1, is DTGVSQNPRHKITKRGQNVTFRCDPISEHNRLYWYRQTLGQGPEFLTYFQNEAQLEKSRLLSDRFSAERPKGSFSTLEIQRTEQGDSAMYLCASSSGLAGGLYNEQFFGPGTRLTVL.

The V and J genes are TRBV19 and TRBJ1-5; 8 bases fit TRBD1. V lost 6 bases to trimming and J lost 2 bases; unmatched junction nucleotides: 9. Germline loops: CDR1 LNHDA, CDR2 SQIVND (reference sequence). CDR3 length: 16 amino acids. CDR3 protein: CASRGTGVGGNQPQHF. CDR3 bases: TGTGCCAGTAGGGGGACAGGAGTTGGAGGCAATCAGCCCCAGCATTTT.

V and J are TRBV10-2 and TRBJ1-3; D unclear. Looked up from germline, CDR1 is WSHSY and CDR2 is SAAADI. The CDR3 is made up of 15 amino acids. V was pared by 2 bases and J by 0 bases, with 8 bases between. The CDR3 DNA reads TGCGCCAGCAGTGAGGACATCCGCTCTGGAAACACCATATATTTT. Residues: CASSEDIRSGNTIYF.

The V gene is TRBV4-1, the J gene TRBJ1-5, with a possible D match to TRBD1 (5 bases). V was pared by 1 base and J by 4 bases, with 11 bases between. In germline, CDR1 is MGHRA, CDR2 YSYEKL. The CDR3 is 15 residues long. CDR3 loop: CASSQGMSGNQPQHF. DNA of the CDR3: TGCGCCAGCAGCCAAGGGATGTCAGGGAATCAGCCCCAGCATTTT.

This rearrangement joins TRBV6-5 to TRBJ1-2; tentative D call: TRBD1 (6 bases). Germline V CDR1 and CDR2: MNHEY, SVGAGI. Trimming removed 4 bases from V and 3 bases from J, with 12 bases in between. CDR3 size: 14 residues. For the CDR3, the DNA is TGTGCCAGCAGTTTATCAGGGGCCGACTATGGCTACACCTTC. This codes for CASSLSGADYGYTF.

The chain has TRBV7-5 and TRBJ2-7; TRBD1 is the table's D call and was not checked against the DNA. TRBV7-5 has pseudogene status. This CDR3 region has 17 residues. Here the CDR3 reads CARSPATLGTGSYEQYF. The CDR3, as DNA: TGTGCCAGAAGCCCCGCGACGCTCGGGACAGGGTCCTACGAGCAGTACTTC.

This clone was seen more than once but under ten times. The chain recombines TRBV30 with TRBJ1-6, with no clear D. The V end lost 0 bases, the J end lost 8 bases, and 8 bases lay between the germline ends. The CDR3 runs 13 residues. Germline values: CDR1 GTSNPN, CDR2 SVGIG (reference sequence). The CDR3 DNA reads as TGTGCCTGGAGTGTACGCGGAGATTCACCCCTCCACTTT. This translates into CAWSVRGDSPLHF.

This clone was seen more than once but under ten times. This chain uses TRBV30 with TRBJ1-1; TRBD1 matches 7 bases. Germline CDR1 reads GTSNPN; CDR2 reads SVGIG (reference sequence). Trimming took 5 bases from V and 3 from J; bases not matched to a gene: 9. This CDR3 has 14 amino acids. This CDR3 reads CAWDLGRGDTEAFF. The CDR3 DNA sequence: TGTGCCTGGGACCTCGGCAGGGGGGACACTGAAGCTTTCTTT.